What follows are 23 T cell receptor beta chains derived from one specimen sequenced in a study of cytomegalovirus exposure and HLA in healthy donors (dated by TCRdb to 2015 to 2018). Library creation used the immunoSEQ multiplex PCR assay. A mixture of 60 forward primers for TCR Vbeta segments and 13 reverse primers for TCR Jbeta segments was used in the multiplex PCR. As stored in TCRdb, this immuneACCESS dataset retains in-frame rearrangements with V and J assigned. A fraction of the clones does not appear; measured against another copy, unresolved V genes explain less than half of the discrepancy, and the remainder lacks a known reason. The table for this sample lists approximately 150,000 clones; about 80% of them were counted only once. The ten largest make up around 1.9% of the sample. The sample taken for sequencing was PBMCs. These receptors were collected from a man aged 35-49 years in good health and CMV-seronegative.

CDR3 protein: CASSLLTDHNEQFF. DNA for the CDR3: TGTGCCAGCAGCTTACTTACAGATCACAATGAGCAGTTCTTC. The chain recombines TRBV7-9 with TRBJ2-1; no clear D gene. The germline V and J ends were trimmed by 2 bases and 5 bases, with 10 bases remaining between them. The CDR3 is 14 residues long. Germline V lookup: CDR1 SEHNR, CDR2 FQNEAQ (reference sequence).

The table lists this clone with a few counts. The sample has other DNA sequences that encode this CDR3 too. The rearrangement links TRBV30 to TRBJ1-3; 8 bases are shared with TRBD1. The CDR3 contains 13 residues. Trimming at V came to 4 bases and at J to 4 bases, leaving 3 bases not matched to a gene. Germline assignment: CDR1 GTSNPN and CDR2 SVGIG (reference sequence). The CDR3 loop is CAWNRGAGNTIYF. CDR3 coding DNA: TGTGCCTGGAACAGGGGGGCCGGAAACACCATATATTTT.

V is TRBV4-2 and J is TRBJ2-3; D remains ambiguous. V lost 4 bases, J lost 4 bases, and 12 bases lay in between. Germline-derived CDR1 and CDR2 are LGHNA and YNFKEQ. The CDR3 totals 14 residues. The DNA for the CDR3 is TGTGCCAGCAGCCTTTTTGGAGAGCCAGATACGCAGTATTTT. It codes for CASSLFGEPDTQYF.

This clone came up many times. V and J are TRBV5-1 and TRBJ2-7, with D possibly TRBD2 on 6 matching bases. The V gene's germline CDR1 is SGHRS and CDR2 YFSETQ. This CDR3 comprises 16 residues. Trimming stripped 0 bases from V and 3 bases from J, with 16 bases between. The CDR3 nucleotides read TGCGCCAGCAGCTTGGACCCTCGGGGAGGAAACTACGAGCAGTACTTC. Amino acid sequence: CASSLDPRGGNYEQYF.

The chain is built from TRBV19 and TRBJ2-1, with 8 bases fitting TRBD2. CDR1 is LNHDA, CDR2 SQIVND, per germline (reference sequence). With V trimmed by 4 bases and J by 4 bases, 24 bases remained unmatched. The CDR3 runs 21 residues. Written as DNA, the CDR3 is TGTGCCAGTAGTACCGCAGCGGGTCGTAAGCGGGGGCCGACAACTTACAATGAGCAGTTCTTC. As protein: CASSTAAGRKRGPTTYNEQFF.

The chain is built from TRBV7-9 and TRBJ2-3; 8 nucleotides align to TRBD1. J lost 3 bases, V lost 3 bases, and 5 bases had no gene match. Germline CDR1 is SEHNR and CDR2 is FQNEAQ (reference sequence). CDR3 size: 15 residues. CDR3 sequence: CASSFTGGITDTQYF. In nucleotides, the CDR3 is TGTGCCAGCAGCTTCACAGGGGGTATTACAGATACGCAGTATTTT.

The chain carries TRBV12-1 and TRBJ2-2; the table's D call, TRBD2, has no DNA check behind it. TRBV12-1 is a pseudogene locus. The length of the CDR3 is 15 residues. The CDR3 protein is CASPGGLAVTGELFF. The CDR3 DNA sequence: TGTGCCAGCCCCGGTGGACTAGCGGTTACCGGGGAGCTGTTTTTT.

J is TRBJ1-1 and V is TRBV7-2; D is perhaps TRBD1 (5 bases). CDR1 and CDR2 (germline): SGHTA, FQGNSA. V was pared by 7 bases and J by 1 base, with 13 bases between. The CDR3 is 14 amino acids. CDR3 nucleotides: TGTGCCAGCACCATTAGGCAGGGGAACACTGAAGCTTTCTTT. It encodes CASTIRQGNTEAFF.

This clone was detected only a few times. The chain uses TRBV27 and TRBJ1-1; 7 bases align to TRBD1. Germline V gene sequence: CDR1 MNHEY, CDR2 SMNVEV (reference sequence). This CDR3 region has 16 residues. The ends lost 3 bases at V and 4 bases at J; junction bases unmatched: 11. CDR3 nucleotide sequence: TGTGCCAGCAGTTTCCGGTTAACCCAGGGGGGCACTGAAGCTTTCTTT. Residues: CASSFRLTQGGTEAFF.

The rearrangement uses TRBV18 and TRBJ2-2, with D possibly TRBD1 on 5 matching bases. CDR1 is KGHSH, CDR2 LQKENI, per germline. The length of the CDR3 is 13 residues. Trimming removed 8 bases at V and 1 base at J, with 8 bases between. Here the CDR3 DNA reads TGTGCCAGCACAACAGGGAACACCGGGGAGCTGTTTTTT. Translated, it gives CASTTGNTGELFF.

In DNA form, the CDR3 reads TGTGCCAGCAGTGTAAGACTAGCGGGAGGGGGGACGACAGATACGCAGTATTTT. Protein: CASSVRLAGGGTTDTQYF. The chain uses TRBV2 and TRBJ2-3; 14 bases are a match to TRBD2. Per the germline V gene, CDR1 is SNHLY and CDR2 is FYNNEI. The V segment lost 4 bases and the J segment 3 bases; nucleotides outside the gene matches: 9. The CDR3 has 18 amino acids.

The chain links TRBV18 to TRBJ2-3, with 8 bases aligning to TRBD1. Germline CDR1 and CDR2: KGHSH and LQKENI. Losses at the gene ends were 6 bases for V and 3 bases for J; bases not matched to a gene: 11. CDR3 length: 16 amino acids. The CDR3 DNA follows: TGTGCCAGCTCCCAACGACAGGGGCTGAAAACAGATACGCAGTATTTT. The encoded protein is CASSQRQGLKTDTQYF.

This clone was picked up one time. This chain links TRBV2 with TRBJ2-5, with a weak D call TRBD2 (6 bases). CDR1 SNHLY and CDR2 FYNNEI come from the germline V gene. This CDR3 comprises 13 residues. The V and J ends lost 2 bases and 3 bases respectively, with 7 bases between them. The CDR3 coding sequence is TGTGCCAGCAGTGAATGGAGGGAAGAGACCCAGTACTTC. Its translation is CASSEWREETQYF.

The V gene is TRBV28, the J gene TRBJ1-2; the D is unclear. V lost 4 bases and J lost 4, with 13 bases in between. Germline-derived CDR1 and CDR2 are MDHEN and SYDVKM. The CDR3 extends over 14 amino acids. CDR3 region: CASSSITAGYGYTF. CDR3 bases: TGTGCCAGCAGTTCCATTACAGCGGGCTATGGCTACACCTTC.

CDR3 nucleotides: TGTGCCAGCAGCTTAGAGGGGCGGAACTACTACGAGCAGTACTTC. Protein product: CASSLEGRNYYEQYF. J is TRBJ2-5 and V is TRBV7-2; D is perhaps TRBD1 (5 bases). The end of the DNA fits TRBJ2-7 better, so the J call may be wrong. Germline values: CDR1 SGHTA, CDR2 FQGNSA. This CDR3 is built from 15 residues.

The V and J genes are TRBV14 and TRBJ1-4; weak D call: TRBD1 (5 bases). Trimming left V 4 bases short and J 3 bases short, with 12 bases between. Germline CDR1 and CDR2: SGHDN and FVKESK. This CDR3 spans 15 amino acids. CDR3 residues: CASSRSGRANEKLFF. CDR3 sequence (DNA): TGTGCCAGCAGCCGTTCAGGGCGAGCTAATGAAAAACTGTTTTTT.

The chain joins TRBV6-1 to TRBJ2-7; 10 bases agree with TRBD1. The CDR3 runs 15 residues. CDR1 and CDR2 from the germline V gene are MNHNS and SASEGT. Germline trimming cut 6 bases from V and 5 bases from J; bases unmatched to any gene: 10. CDR3 nucleotides: TGTGCCAGCAGACTTAACGACAGGGGGCTTGACGAGCAGTACTTC. This gives the protein CASRLNDRGLDEQYF.

CDR3 DNA: TGCGCCAGCAGACCGGGGCGAGCGGGGGATTACGAGCAGTACTTC. Its protein is CASRPGRAGDYEQYF. The chain recombines TRBV5-1 with TRBJ2-7; TRBD2 matches at 8 bases. Germline V gene sequence: CDR1 SGHRS, CDR2 YFSETQ. V dropped 5 bases and J dropped 4; count of bases not matched to a gene: 11. The CDR3 has 15 amino acids.

The chain links TRBV28 to TRBJ2-1; 8 nucleotides align to TRBD1. The length of the CDR3 is 12 residues. Germline V lookup: CDR1 MDHEN, CDR2 SYDVKM. The ends lost 7 bases at V and 8 bases at J; junction bases unmatched: 4. The CDR3 here is CASKTGGYEQFF. Here the CDR3 DNA reads TGTGCCAGCAAAACAGGGGGGTATGAGCAGTTCTTC.

J is TRBJ2-1 and V is TRBV11-2; TRBD1 might be the D (5 bases). Germline V gene data show CDR1 as SGHAT and CDR2 as FQNNGV. The CDR3 is 14 residues long. V gave up 1 base and J gave up 3 bases, with 7 bases separating them. CDR3 residues: CASSLGQRYNEQFF. The CDR3 DNA is TGTGCCAGCAGCTTAGGACAGCGCTACAATGAGCAGTTCTTC.

The chain uses TRBV27 and TRBJ1-4; possible D gene TRBD1, 6 bases. CDR3 length: 16 amino acids. Germline-derived CDR1 and CDR2 are MNHEY and SMNVEV (reference sequence). Trimming cost V 5 bases and J 1 base, with 14 bases left between them. CDR3 in DNA: TGTGCCAGCAGTGAACGACAGGAGCTAACTAATGAAAAACTGTTTTTT. Translation: CASSERQELTNEKLFF.

The chain is built from TRBV6-6 and TRBJ2-3; 7 bases agree with TRBD2. The ends lost 2 bases at V and 5 bases at J; junction bases unmatched: 4. Germline V gives CDR1 MNHNY, CDR2 SVGAGI (reference sequence). This CDR3 contains 14 residues. The DNA for the CDR3 is TGTGCCAGCAGTTACCGGGAGCGGGGAGATACGCAGTATTTT. Translated: CASSYRERGDTQYF.

The genes are TRBV28 and TRBJ2-7; tentatively, D is TRBD2 (6 bases). CDR1 and CDR2 from the germline V gene are MDHEN and SYDVKM. CDR3 length: 15 amino acids. The germline V and J ends were trimmed by 6 bases and 9 bases, with 24 bases remaining between them. The CDR3 loop reads CASRKREIRWGRQYF. DNA of the CDR3: TGTGCCAGCAGAAAACGGGAGATTAGATGGGGGAGGCAGTACTTC.